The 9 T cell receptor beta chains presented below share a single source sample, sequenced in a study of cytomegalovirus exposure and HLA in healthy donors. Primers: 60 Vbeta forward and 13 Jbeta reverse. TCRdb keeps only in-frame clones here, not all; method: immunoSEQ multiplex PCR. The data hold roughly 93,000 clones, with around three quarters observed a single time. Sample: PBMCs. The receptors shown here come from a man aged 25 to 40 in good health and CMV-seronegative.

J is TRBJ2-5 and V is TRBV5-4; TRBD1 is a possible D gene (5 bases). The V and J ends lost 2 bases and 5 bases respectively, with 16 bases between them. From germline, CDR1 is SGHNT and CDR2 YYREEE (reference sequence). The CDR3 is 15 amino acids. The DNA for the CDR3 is TGTGCCAGCAGCTTATCCCCTAGGGGCACTGAGACCCAGTACTTC. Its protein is CASSLSPRGTETQYF.

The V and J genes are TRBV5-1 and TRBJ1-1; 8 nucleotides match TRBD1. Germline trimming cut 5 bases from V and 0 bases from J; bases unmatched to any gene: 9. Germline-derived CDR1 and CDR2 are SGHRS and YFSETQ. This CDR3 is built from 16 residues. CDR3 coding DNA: TGCGCCAGCAGGGGCGGACAGGGACTCATGAACACTGAAGCTTTCTTT. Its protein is CASRGGQGLMNTEAFF.

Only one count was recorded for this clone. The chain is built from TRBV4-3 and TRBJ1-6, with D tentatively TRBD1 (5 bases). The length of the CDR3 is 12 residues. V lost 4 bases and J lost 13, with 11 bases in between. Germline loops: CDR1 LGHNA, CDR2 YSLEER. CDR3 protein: CASSRGESPLHF. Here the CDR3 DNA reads TGCGCCAGCAGCCGGGGGGAATCGCCCCTCCACTTT.

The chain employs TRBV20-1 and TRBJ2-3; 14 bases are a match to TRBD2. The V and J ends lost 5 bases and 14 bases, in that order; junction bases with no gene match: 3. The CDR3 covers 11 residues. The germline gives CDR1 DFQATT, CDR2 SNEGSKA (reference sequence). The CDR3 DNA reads TGCAGTGCTTGGGGACTAGCGGGAGTGTATTTT. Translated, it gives CSAWGLAGVYF.

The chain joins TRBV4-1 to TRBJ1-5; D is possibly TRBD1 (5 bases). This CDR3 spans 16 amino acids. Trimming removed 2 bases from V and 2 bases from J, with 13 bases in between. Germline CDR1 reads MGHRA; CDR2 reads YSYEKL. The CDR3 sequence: CASSQPLEGGNQPQHF. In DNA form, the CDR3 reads TGCGCCAGCAGCCAACCCCTGGAAGGGGGCAATCAGCCCCAGCATTTT.

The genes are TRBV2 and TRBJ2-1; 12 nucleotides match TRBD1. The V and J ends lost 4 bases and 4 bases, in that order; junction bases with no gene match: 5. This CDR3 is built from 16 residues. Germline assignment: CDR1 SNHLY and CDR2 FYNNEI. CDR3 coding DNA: TGTGCCAGCAGTGGGGGACAGGGGGCTTCTTACAATGAGCAGTTCTTC. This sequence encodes CASSGGQGASYNEQFF.

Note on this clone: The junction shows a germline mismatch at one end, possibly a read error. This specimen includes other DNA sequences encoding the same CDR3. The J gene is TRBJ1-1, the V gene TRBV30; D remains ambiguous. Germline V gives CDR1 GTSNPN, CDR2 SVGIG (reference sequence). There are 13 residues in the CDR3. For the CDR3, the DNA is TGTGCCTGGAGTACGGAGATGAACACTGAGGCTTTCTTT. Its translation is CAWSTEMNTEAFF.

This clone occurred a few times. Here the CDR3 DNA reads TGCGCCAGCAGCCAGGGGGTTGCTGGAAACACCATATATTTT. Protein product: CASSQGVAGNTIYF. The chain carries TRBV5-1 and TRBJ1-3; 7 bases align to TRBD1. Germline V gene data show CDR1 as SGHRS and CDR2 as YFSETQ. CDR3 length equals 14 residues. V lost 4 bases and J lost 2; bases outside the gene matches: 3. The full variable domain, completed using reference TRBV5-1 and TRBJ1-3, is KAGVTQTPRYLIKTRGQQVTLSCSPISGHRSVSWYQQTPGQGLQFLFEYFSETQRNKGNFPGRFSGRQFSNSRSEMNVSTLELGDSALYLCASSQGVAGNTIYFGEGSWLTVV.

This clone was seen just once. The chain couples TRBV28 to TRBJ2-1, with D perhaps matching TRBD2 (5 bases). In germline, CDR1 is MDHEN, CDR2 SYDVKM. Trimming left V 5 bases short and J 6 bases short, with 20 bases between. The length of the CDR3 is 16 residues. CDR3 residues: CASSPPGRLRGNEQFF. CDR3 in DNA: TGTGCCAGCAGTCCCCCAGGCCGACTCCGGGGCAATGAGCAGTTCTTC.